This T cell receptor beta chain was identified during a study of shared clonotypes between healthy human individuals. The study's findings and limits: Limited genetic and exposure-history diversity came from having few donors.

With respect to this clone: Antigen: not known.

This table comes from immunoSEQ multiplex PCR, and its TCRdb copy is limited to in-frame clones, with some not included. Counted here are approximately 2.1 million clones, 80% to 95% occurring once; the ten biggest clones make up approximately 0.4%. Per the germline V gene, CDR1 is LNHNV and CDR2 is YYDKDF (reference sequence). V dropped 3 bases and J dropped 4; count of bases not matched to a gene: 10. The CDR3 loop spans 16 amino acids. The specimen was naive CD4+ T cells from PBMCs. Subset meaning: CD45RA+ positively selected. This receptor was obtained from a man younger than 30 in good health. Some clones in this sample may be carry-over from other donors' samples. The rearrangement joins TRBV15 to TRBJ1-1; TRBD1 matches at 8 bases. The DNA of the CDR3 is TGTGCCACCAGCAGGGACAGGGAAAGGGCGTTCACTGAAGCTTTCTTT. Translating gives CATSRDRERAFTEAFF.